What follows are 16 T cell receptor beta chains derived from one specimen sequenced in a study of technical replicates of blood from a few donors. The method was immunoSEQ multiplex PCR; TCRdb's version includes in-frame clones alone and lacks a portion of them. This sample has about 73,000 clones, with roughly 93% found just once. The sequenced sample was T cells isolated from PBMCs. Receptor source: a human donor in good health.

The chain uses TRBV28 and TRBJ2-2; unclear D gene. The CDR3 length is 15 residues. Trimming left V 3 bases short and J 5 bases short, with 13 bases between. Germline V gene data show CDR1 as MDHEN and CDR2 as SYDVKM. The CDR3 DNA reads TGTGCCAGCAGTTTTGGGCTCCCATGGACCGGGGAGCTGTTTTTT. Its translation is CASSFGLPWTGELFF.

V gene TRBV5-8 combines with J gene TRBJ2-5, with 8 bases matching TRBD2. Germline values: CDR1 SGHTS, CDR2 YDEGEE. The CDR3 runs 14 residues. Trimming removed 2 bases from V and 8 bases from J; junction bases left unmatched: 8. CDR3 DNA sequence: TGTGCCAGCAGCTTCGGGGGGGCCCGGTACACCCAGTACTTC. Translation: CASSFGGARYTQYF.

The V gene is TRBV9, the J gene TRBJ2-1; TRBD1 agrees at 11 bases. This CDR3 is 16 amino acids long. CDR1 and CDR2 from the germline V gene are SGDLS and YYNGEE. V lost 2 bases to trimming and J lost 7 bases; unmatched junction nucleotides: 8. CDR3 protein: CASSVRGDRGGNEQFF. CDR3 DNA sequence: TGTGCCAGCAGCGTCCGTGGGGACAGGGGGGGGAATGAGCAGTTCTTC.

The CDR3 sequence is CASSAGQYYGYTF. CDR3 in DNA: TGTGCCAGCAGCGCGGGACAGTACTATGGCTACACCTTC. The chain couples TRBV11-3 to TRBJ1-2; 7 nucleotides agree with TRBD1. The CDR3 loop spans 13 amino acids. Trimming cost V 5 bases and J 3 bases; bases outside gene matches: 3. Germline lookup yields CDR1 SGHNT and CDR2 YENEEA.

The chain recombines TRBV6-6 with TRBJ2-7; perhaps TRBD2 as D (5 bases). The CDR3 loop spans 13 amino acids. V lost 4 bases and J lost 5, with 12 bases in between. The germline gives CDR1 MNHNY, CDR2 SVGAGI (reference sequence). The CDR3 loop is CASSSGVLHEQYF. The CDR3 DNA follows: TGTGCCAGCAGTTCCGGGGTTTTGCACGAGCAGTACTTC.

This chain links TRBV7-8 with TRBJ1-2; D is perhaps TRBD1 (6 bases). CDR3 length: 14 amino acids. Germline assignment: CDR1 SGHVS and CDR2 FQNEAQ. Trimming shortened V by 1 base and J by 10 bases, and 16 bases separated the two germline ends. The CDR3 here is CASSLDPGESDYTF. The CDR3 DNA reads TGTGCCAGCAGCTTAGATCCAGGGGAAAGTGACTACACCTTC.

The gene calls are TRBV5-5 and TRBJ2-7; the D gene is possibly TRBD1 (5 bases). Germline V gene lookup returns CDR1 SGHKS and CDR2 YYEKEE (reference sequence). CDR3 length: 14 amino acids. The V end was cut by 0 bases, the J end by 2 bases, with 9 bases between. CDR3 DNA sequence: TGTGCCAGCAGCTTGGAGACAGAAGCCTACGAGCAGTACTTC. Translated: CASSLETEAYEQYF.

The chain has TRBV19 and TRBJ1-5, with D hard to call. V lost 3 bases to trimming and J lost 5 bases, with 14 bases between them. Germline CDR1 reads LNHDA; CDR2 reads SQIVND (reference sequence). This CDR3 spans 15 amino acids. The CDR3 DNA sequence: TGTGCCAGTAGTATTTCGGGAACTAAGCATCAGCCCCAGCATTTT. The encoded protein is CASSISGTKHQPQHF.

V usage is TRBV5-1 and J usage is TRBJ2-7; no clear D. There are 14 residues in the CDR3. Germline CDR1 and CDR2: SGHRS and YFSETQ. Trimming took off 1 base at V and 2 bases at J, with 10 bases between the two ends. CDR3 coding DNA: TGCGCCAGCAGCTTGATTGAAAGCGCCTACGAGCAGTACTTC. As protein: CASSLIESAYEQYF.

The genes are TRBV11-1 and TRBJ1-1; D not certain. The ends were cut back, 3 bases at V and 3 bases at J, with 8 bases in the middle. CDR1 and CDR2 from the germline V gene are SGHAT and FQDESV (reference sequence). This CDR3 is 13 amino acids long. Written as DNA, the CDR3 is TGTGCCAGCAGCTTCGGAGGAGACACTGAAGCTTTCTTT. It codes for CASSFGGDTEAFF.

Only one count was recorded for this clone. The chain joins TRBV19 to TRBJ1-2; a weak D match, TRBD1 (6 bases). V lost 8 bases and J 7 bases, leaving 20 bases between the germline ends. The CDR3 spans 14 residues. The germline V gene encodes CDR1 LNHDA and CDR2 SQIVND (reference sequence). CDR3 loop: CASRQASSTAGYTF. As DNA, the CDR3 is TGTGCCAGTCGACAGGCATCCTCGACTGCTGGCTACACCTTC.

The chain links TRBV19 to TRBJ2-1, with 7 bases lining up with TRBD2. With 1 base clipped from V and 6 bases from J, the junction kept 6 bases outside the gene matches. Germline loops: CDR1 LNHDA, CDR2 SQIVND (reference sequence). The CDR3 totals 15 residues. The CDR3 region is CASSIGSGKANEQFF. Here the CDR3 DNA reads TGTGCCAGTAGTATAGGCAGCGGGAAGGCCAATGAGCAGTTCTTC.

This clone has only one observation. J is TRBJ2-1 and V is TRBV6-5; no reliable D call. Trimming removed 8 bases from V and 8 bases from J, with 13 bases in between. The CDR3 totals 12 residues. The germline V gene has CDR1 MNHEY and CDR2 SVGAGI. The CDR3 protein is CASAVVGYEQFF. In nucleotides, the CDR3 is TGTGCCAGCGCCGTAGTGGGCTATGAGCAGTTCTTC.

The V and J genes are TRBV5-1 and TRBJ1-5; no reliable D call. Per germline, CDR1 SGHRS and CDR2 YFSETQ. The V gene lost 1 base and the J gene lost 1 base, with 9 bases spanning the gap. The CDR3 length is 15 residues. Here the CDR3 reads CASSLSVGSNQPQHF. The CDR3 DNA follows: TGCGCCAGCAGCTTGAGCGTTGGGAGCAATCAGCCCCAGCATTTT.

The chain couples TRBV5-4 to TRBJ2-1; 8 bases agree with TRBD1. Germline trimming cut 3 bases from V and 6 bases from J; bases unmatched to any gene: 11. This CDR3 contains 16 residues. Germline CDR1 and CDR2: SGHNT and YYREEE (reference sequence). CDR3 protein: CASSSLDRGRSNEQFF. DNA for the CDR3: TGTGCCAGCAGCTCCCTCGACAGGGGCAGAAGCAATGAGCAGTTCTTC.

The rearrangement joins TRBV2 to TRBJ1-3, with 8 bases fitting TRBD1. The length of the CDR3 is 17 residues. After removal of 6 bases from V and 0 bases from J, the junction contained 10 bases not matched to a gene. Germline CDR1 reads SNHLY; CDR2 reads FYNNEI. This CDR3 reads CASRAGQGVISGNTIYF. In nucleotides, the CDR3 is TGTGCCAGCAGGGCCGGACAGGGCGTCATCTCTGGAAACACCATATATTTT. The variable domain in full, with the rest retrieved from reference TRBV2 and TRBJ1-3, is EPEVTQTPSHQVTQMGQEVILRCVPISNHLYFYWYRQILGQKVEFLVSFYNNEISEKSEIFDDQFSVERPDGSNFTLKIRSTKLEDSAMYFCASRAGQGVISGNTIYFGEGSWLTVV.